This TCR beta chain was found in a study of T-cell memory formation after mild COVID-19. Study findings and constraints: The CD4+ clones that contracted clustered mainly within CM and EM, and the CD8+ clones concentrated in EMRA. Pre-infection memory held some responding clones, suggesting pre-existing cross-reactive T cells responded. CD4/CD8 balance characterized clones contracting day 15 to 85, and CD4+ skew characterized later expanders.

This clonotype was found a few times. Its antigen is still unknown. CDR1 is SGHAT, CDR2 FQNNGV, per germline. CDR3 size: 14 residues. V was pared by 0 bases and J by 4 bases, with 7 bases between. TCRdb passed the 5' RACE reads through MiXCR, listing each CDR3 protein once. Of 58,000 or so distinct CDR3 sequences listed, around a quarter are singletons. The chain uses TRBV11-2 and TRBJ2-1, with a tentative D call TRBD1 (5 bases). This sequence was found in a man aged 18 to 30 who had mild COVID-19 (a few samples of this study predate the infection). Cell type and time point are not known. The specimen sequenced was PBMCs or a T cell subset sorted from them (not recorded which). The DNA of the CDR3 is TGTGCCAGCAGCTTAGAAGGGGTTTACAATGAGCAGTTCTTC. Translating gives CASSLEGVYNEQFF.